The 5 T cell receptor beta chains presented below share a single source sample, sequenced in a study of blood T cell repertoires in COVID-19. Method: immunoSEQ multiplex PCR; TCRdb's copy keeps in-frame clones and lacks some. The top ten clones hold more than 3% of a sample with 200,000 to 250,000 clones, 88% of them seen once. Sequences were obtained from PBMCs or T cells enriched from blood (not recorded which). The receptors here all came from a woman aged 30 to 39 who had been exposed to COVID-19.

This chain connects TRBV3-1 (or the pseudogene TRBV3-2) to TRBJ2-1; D not resolved. Germline CDR1 and CDR2: LGHDT and YNNKEL (reference sequence). This CDR3 is built from 13 residues. V gave up 4 bases and J gave up 8 bases, with 12 bases separating them. The CDR3 spells CASSLAVGDEQFF. The CDR3, as DNA: TGTGCCAGCAGCCTCGCCGTGGGCGATGAGCAGTTCTTC.

DNA of the CDR3: TGTGCCAGCAGCTCGACAGTCCTGAACACTGAAGCTTTCTTT. This encodes CASSSTVLNTEAFF. The genes are TRBV9 and TRBJ1-1; tentatively, D is TRBD1 (5 bases). V was pared by 4 bases and J by 0 bases, with 10 bases between. Germline CDR1 is SGDLS and CDR2 is YYNGEE. There are 14 residues in the CDR3.

The chain joins TRBV15 to TRBJ2-5; 11 bases align to TRBD1. Trimming at V came to 4 bases and at J to 5 bases, leaving 12 bases not matched to a gene. Germline V CDR1 and CDR2: LNHNV, YYDKDF (reference sequence). This CDR3 has 17 amino acids. The CDR3 reads CATSTGQGATLMETQYF. As DNA, the CDR3 is TGTGCCACCAGCACCGGACAGGGGGCCACGCTGATGGAGACCCAGTACTTC.

This chain joins TRBV6-1 and TRBJ1-4; 7 bases are a match to TRBD1. The CDR3 covers 16 residues. The V and J ends lost 0 bases and 7 bases, in that order; junction bases with no gene match: 8. Germline CDR1 MNHNS, CDR2 SASEGT. The CDR3 bases are TGTGCCAGCAGTGAAGCGCAGGGGGGTCGGGGTGAAAAACTGTTTTTT. This codes for CASSEAQGGRGEKLFF.

The chain carries TRBV12-3 or TRBV12-4 and TRBJ1-6; D might be TRBD1 (5 bases). V dropped 7 bases and J dropped 10 bases, with 11 bases sitting between them. CDR3 size: 12 residues. The CDR3 spells CASTQGGSPLHF. The CDR3 DNA sequence: TGTGCCAGCACCCAGGGTGGGTCACCCCTCCACTTT.